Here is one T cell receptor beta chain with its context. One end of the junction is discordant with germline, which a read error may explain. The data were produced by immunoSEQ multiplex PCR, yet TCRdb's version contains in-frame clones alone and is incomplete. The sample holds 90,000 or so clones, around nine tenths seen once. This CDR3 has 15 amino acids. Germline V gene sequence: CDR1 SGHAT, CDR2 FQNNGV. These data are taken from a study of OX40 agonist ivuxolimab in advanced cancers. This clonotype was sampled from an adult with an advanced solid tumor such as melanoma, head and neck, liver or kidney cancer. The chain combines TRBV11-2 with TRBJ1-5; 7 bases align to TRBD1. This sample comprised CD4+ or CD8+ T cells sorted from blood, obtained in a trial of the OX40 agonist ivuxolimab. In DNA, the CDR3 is TGTGCCAGCAGCCTAGACAGGGCTGTCGGGCAGCCCCAGCATTTT. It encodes CASSLDRAVGQPQHF. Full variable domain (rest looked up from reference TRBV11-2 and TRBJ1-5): EAGVAQSPRYKIIEKRQSVAFWCNPISGHATLYWYQQILGQGPKLLIQFQNNGVVDDSQLPKDRFSAERLKGVDSTLKIQPAKLEDSAVYLCASSLDRAVGQPQHFGDGTRLSIL.